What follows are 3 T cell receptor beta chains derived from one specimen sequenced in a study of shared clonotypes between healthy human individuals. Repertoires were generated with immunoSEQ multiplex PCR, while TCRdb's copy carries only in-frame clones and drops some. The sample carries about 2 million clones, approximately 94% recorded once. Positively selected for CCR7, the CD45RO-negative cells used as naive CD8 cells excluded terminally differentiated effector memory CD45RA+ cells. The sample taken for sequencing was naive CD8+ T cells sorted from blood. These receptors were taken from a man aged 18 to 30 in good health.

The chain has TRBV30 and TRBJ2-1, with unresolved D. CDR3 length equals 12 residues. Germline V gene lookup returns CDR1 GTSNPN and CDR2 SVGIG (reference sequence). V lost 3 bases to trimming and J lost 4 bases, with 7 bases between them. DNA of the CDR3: TGTGCCTGGAGCTCCCTTTACAATGAGCAGTTCTTC. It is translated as CAWSSLYNEQFF. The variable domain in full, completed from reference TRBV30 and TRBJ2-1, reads SQTIHQWPATLVQPVGSPLSLECTVEGTSNPNLYWYRQAAGRGLQLLFYSVGIGQISSEVPQNLSASRPQDRQFILSSKKLLLSDSGFYLCAWSSLYNEQFFGPGTRLTVL.

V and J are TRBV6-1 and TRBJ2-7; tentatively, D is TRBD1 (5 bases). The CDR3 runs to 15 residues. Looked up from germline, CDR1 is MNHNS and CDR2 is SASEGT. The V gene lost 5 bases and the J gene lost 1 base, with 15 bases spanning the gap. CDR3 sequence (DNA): TGTGCCAGCAGTTGGGGCTACGACTCTTCCTACGAGCAGTACTTC. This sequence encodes CASSWGYDSSYEQYF.

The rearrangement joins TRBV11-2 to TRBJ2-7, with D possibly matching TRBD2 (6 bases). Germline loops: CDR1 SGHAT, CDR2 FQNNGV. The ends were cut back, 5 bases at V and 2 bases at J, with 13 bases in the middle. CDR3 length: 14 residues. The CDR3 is CASSPGDRPYEQYF. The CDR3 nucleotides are TGTGCCAGCAGCCCGGGGGACCGCCCCTACGAGCAGTACTTC.